This entry lists 17 T cell receptor beta chains sequenced from one sample in a study of early T cells in non-severe SARS-CoV-2 infection (dated by TCRdb to the early 2020s). Libraries were prepared through 5' RACE. Instrument on record: NextSeq 500. Starting from the raw public reads, TCRdb applied fastp trimming at Q25, assembled clones with MiXCR and retained in-frame beta chains. Rows with one shared CDR3 protein collapse into an entry with the most common genes and DNA. Recorded for this sample are tens of thousands of distinct CDR3 sequences; roughly 9.1% of them occurred a single time. 7.6% of the sample is in the top ten clones. This sample comprised whole blood, obtained at baseline. The receptor source for this set is an adult who was a healthcare worker with PCR-confirmed SARS-CoV-2 infection or an uninfected control (not recorded which).

In this sample, this clonotype turned up once. The gene calls are TRBV4-1 and TRBJ2-7, with TRBD1 identical over 7 bases. Trimming at V came to 1 base and at J to 3 bases, leaving 9 bases not matched to a gene. The CDR3 runs 16 residues. Germline loops: CDR1 MGHRA, CDR2 YSYEKL. This CDR3 is CASSQVNRGLFYEQYF. The CDR3 nucleotides read TGCGCCAGCAGCCAAGTCAACAGGGGTTTGTTCTACGAGCAGTACTTC.

On this clonotype: Given the absence of the conserved phenylalanine or tryptophan at the CDR3 end, a read error is likely. The chain carries TRBV6-2 or TRBV6-3 and TRBJ2-7; perhaps D is TRBD1 or TRBD2 (5 bases each). The V gene lost 6 bases and the J gene lost 2 bases, with 26 bases spanning the gap. This CDR3 is 18 amino acids long. CDR1 and CDR2 from the germline V gene are MNHEY and SVGEGT. The CDR3 bases are TGTGCCAGCAGGACCGGCTTTGGTATCGGGACGGTAACCTACGAGCAGTACTAC. Encoded protein: CASRTGFGIGTVTYEQYY.

This clonotype showed up many times. The V gene is TRBV14, the J gene TRBJ1-6; the D is unclear. V was clipped by 1 base and J by 6 bases, with 13 bases between them. Germline-derived CDR1 and CDR2 are SGHDN and FVKESK. CDR3 length: 16 amino acids. CDR3 in amino acids: CASSQVSRGGNSPLHF. CDR3 in DNA: TGTGCCAGCAGCCAAGTTTCACGGGGTGGTAATTCACCCCTCCACTTT.

This clonotype has just a few counts. The chain joins TRBV29-1 to TRBJ2-3; D is uncertain. Trimming pared 4 bases from V and 4 bases from J, leaving 6 bases between. The CDR3 extends over 11 amino acids. CDR1 SQVTM and CDR2 ANQGSEA come from the germline V gene. CDR3 DNA: TGCAGCGTTGGGGCCCCAGATACGCAGTATTTT. It encodes CSVGAPDTQYF.

The rearrangement uses TRBV10-3 and TRBJ2-2, with 11 bases that match TRBD2. The CDR3 sequence is 16 residues long. In germline, CDR1 is ENHRY, CDR2 SYGVKD. After removal of 10 bases from V and 1 base from J, the junction contained 8 bases not matched to a gene. CDR3 residues: CATLLGLAGNTGELFF. CDR3 nucleotide sequence: TGTGCCACCTTACTCGGACTAGCGGGGAACACCGGGGAGCTGTTTTTT.

The CDR3 DNA follows: TGCGCCAGCAGCCAAGATCATGGGGCCCGGACACCGGGCTACGAGCAGTACTTC. It yields the protein CASSQDHGARTPGYEQYF. The chain uses TRBV4-1 and TRBJ2-7, with D maybe TRBD1 (5 bases). V lost 0 bases and J lost 3, with 21 bases in between. This CDR3 is 18 amino acids long. Germline values: CDR1 MGHRA, CDR2 YSYEKL.

The chain joins TRBV12-3 or TRBV12-4 to TRBJ1-6, with D perhaps TRBD1 (5 bases). Trimming cost V 5 bases and J 11 bases, with 10 bases left between them. The length of the CDR3 is 12 residues. As DNA, the CDR3 is TGTGCCAGCAGTAATAGGGGTCCACCCCTCCACTTT. Its protein is CASSNRGPPLHF.

This clonotype was seen a handful of times. This chain links TRBV4-3 with TRBJ2-7; D gene ambiguous. There are 15 residues in the CDR3. Trimming took 4 bases from V and 0 from J, leaving 13 bases between them. The germline gives CDR1 LGHNA, CDR2 YSLEER. CDR3 protein: CASSPTSSLSYEQYF. Here the CDR3 DNA reads TGCGCCAGCAGCCCCACAAGCAGCCTCTCCTACGAGCAGTACTTC.

This clonotype was detected ten times or more. The chain joins TRBV4-2 to TRBJ2-3; TRBD1 matches at 7 bases. With 1 base clipped from V and 6 bases from J, the junction kept 4 bases outside the gene matches. This CDR3 region has 14 residues. CDR1 LGHNA and CDR2 YNFKEQ come from the germline V gene. The CDR3 nucleotides are TGTGCCAGCAGCCAAGGAGGGGGCGCCGATACGCAGTATTTT. This sequence encodes CASSQGGGADTQYF.

This clonotype was counted a few times. The J gene is TRBJ1-4, the V gene TRBV6-5; D uncertain. This CDR3 has 14 amino acids. Germline V gene lookup returns CDR1 MNHEY and CDR2 SVGAGI. The V end lost 0 bases, the J end lost 6 bases, and 8 bases lay between the germline ends. The CDR3 reads CASSYSAADEKLFF. For the CDR3, the DNA is TGTGCCAGCAGTTACTCGGCGGCGGATGAAAAACTGTTTTTT.

This clonotype occurred a few times. The chain couples TRBV7-3 to TRBJ2-3; TRBD2 is a possible D gene (5 bases). The CDR3 has 13 residues. V was cut by 5 bases and J by 3 bases, with 9 bases left in between. From germline, CDR1 is SGHTA and CDR2 FQGTGA. CDR3 region: CASSKPGTDTQYF. The CDR3 bases are TGTGCCAGCAGCAAGCCGGGAACAGATACGCAGTATTTT.

This chain uses TRBV7-9 with TRBJ2-3; D is unclear. Deletions cut 1 base from V and 6 bases from J, with 8 bases between. Germline CDR1 SEHNR, CDR2 FQNEAQ (reference sequence). There are 13 residues in the CDR3. The CDR3 loop is CASSLGYPDTQYF. DNA of the CDR3: TGTGCCAGCAGCTTAGGGTACCCTGATACGCAGTATTTT.

The chain couples TRBV11-2 to TRBJ2-5; no reliable D call. Trimming took 4 bases from V and 3 from J, leaving 9 bases between them. The CDR3 is made up of 13 amino acids. Germline assignment: CDR1 SGHAT and CDR2 FQNNGV. In DNA, the CDR3 is TGTGCCAGCAGCTCCCTGGTCAAAGAGACCCAGTACTTC. The encoded protein is CASSSLVKETQYF.

The chain carries TRBV10-2 and TRBJ1-5, with TRBD1 matching 9 bases. The germline V gene encodes CDR1 WSHSY and CDR2 SAAADI. V shed 7 bases and J 4 bases; nucleotides not matched to a gene: 5. This CDR3 is 14 amino acids long. The chain's CDR3 is CASTQTGGNQPQHF. The CDR3 bases are TGCGCCAGCACCCAGACAGGGGGGAATCAGCCCCAGCATTTT.

At least ten counts were recorded for this clonotype. This chain connects TRBV5-6 to TRBJ1-6, with 9 positions matching TRBD1. After removal of 7 bases from V and 8 bases from J, the junction contained 4 bases not matched to a gene. This CDR3 has 13 residues. Germline CDR1 SGHDT, CDR2 YYEEEE. CDR3 DNA sequence: TGTGCCAGCCGACGGGACAGGGATTCACCCCTCCACTTT. It is translated as CASRRDRDSPLHF. Using reference TRBV5-6 and TRBJ1-6 for the parts outside the CDR3, the full variable domain is DAGVTQSPTHLIKTRGQQVTLRCSPKSGHDTVSWYQQALGQGPQFIFQYYEEEERQRGNFPDRFSGHQFPNYSSELNVNALLLGDSALYLCASRRDRDSPLHFGNGTRLTVT.

This chain connects TRBV7-3 to TRBJ2-2, with D perhaps matching TRBD2 (6 bases). The CDR3 is 14 residues long. Trimming removed 3 bases at V and 5 bases at J, with 10 bases between. Germline CDR1 is SGHTA and CDR2 is FQGTGA. The CDR3 nucleotides read TGTGCCAGCAGCTTGGGACTGGGGACCGGGGAGCTGTTTTTT. Protein product: CASSLGLGTGELFF.

The table lists this clonotype with many counts. The rearrangement links TRBV12-3 or TRBV12-4 to TRBJ2-7; D possibly corresponds to TRBD2 (7 bases). V gave up 5 bases and J gave up 0 bases, with 20 bases separating them. There are 17 residues in the CDR3. CDR3 coding DNA: TGTGCCAGCAGTCGTGGGGCCGGGGGGCCTAGCTCCTACGAGCAGTACTTC. It specifies CASSRGAGGPSSYEQYF.